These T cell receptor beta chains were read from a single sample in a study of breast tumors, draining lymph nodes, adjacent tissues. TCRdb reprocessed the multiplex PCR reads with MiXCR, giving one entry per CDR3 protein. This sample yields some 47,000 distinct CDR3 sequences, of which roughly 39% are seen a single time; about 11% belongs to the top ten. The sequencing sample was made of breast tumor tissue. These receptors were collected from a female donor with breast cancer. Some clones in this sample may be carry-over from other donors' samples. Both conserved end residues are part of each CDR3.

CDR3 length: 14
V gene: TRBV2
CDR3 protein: CASSENLAVYGYTF

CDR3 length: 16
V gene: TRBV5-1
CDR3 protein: CAGSYGQVLAKNIQYF

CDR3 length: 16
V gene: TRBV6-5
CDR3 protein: CASSSVPGGAGQTQYF

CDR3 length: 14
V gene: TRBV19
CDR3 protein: CASSMVARENIQYF

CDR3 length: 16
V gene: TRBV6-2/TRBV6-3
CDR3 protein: CASSLGQGTLPDTQYF

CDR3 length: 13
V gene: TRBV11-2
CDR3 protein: CASSFGVGYGYTF

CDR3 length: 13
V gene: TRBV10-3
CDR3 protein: CAILAGGTDTQYF

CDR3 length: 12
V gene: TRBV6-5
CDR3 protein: CASSYGQGVPTF

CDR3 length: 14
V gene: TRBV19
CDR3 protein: CASSNPGEGETQHF

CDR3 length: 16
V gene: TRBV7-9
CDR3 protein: CASSLAAGTSTDTRYF

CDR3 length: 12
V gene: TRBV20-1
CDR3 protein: CSARPSLDGPFF

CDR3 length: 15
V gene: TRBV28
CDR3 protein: CASSARGRSNSPLHF

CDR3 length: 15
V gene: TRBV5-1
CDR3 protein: CASSFGLQSGNTTYF

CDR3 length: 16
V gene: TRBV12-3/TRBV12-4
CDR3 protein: CASSWGTSGRSDTQYF